Below are 18 T cell receptor beta chains sequenced from a single sample in a study of cytomegalovirus exposure and HLA in healthy donors (TCRdb year 2017). Library construction relied on the immunoSEQ multiplex PCR assay. A mixture of 60 forward primers for TCR Vbeta segments and 13 reverse primers for TCR Jbeta segments was used in the multiplex PCR. As stored in TCRdb, this immuneACCESS dataset retains in-frame rearrangements with V and J assigned. A fraction of the clones does not appear; measured against another copy, unresolved V genes explain less than half of the discrepancy, and the remainder lacks a known reason. The sample data list under 200,000 clones, and around 84% of these were observed just once. More than 1.5% of the sample is in the top ten clones. The specimen was PBMCs. These receptor sequences come from a man younger than 35 in good health and CMV-seronegative.

The V and J genes are TRBV6-5 and TRBJ2-7; the match to TRBD2 covers 7 bases. This CDR3 has 13 amino acids. Unmatched junction bases numbered 5, after V lost 6 bases and J lost 3 bases. Per the germline V gene, CDR1 is MNHEY and CDR2 is SVGAGI. CDR3 coding DNA: TGTGCCAGCAGCCAGGGAGGGAACTACGAGCAGTACTTC. It codes for CASSQGGNYEQYF.

This chain links TRBV18 with TRBJ2-1; tentatively, D is TRBD1 (5 bases). The germline V gene encodes CDR1 KGHSH and CDR2 LQKENI. This CDR3 region has 16 residues. Trimming stripped 4 bases from V and 4 bases from J, with 17 bases between. The CDR3 protein is CASSLILGHAYNEQFF. The CDR3 nucleotides are TGTGCCAGCTCACTGATATTAGGACACGCTTACAATGAGCAGTTCTTC.

This clone was observed a single time. The chain is built from TRBV5-1 and TRBJ2-1; D might be TRBD2 (5 bases). V dropped 2 bases and J dropped 8 bases, with 8 bases sitting between them. Looked up from germline, CDR1 is SGHRS and CDR2 is YFSETQ. The length of the CDR3 is 12 residues. The CDR3 loop is CASSFPGDEQFF. In DNA, the CDR3 is TGCGCCAGCAGCTTCCCCGGGGATGAGCAGTTCTTC.

The rearrangement links TRBV15 to TRBJ1-5; D might be TRBD1 (6 bases). Germline values: CDR1 LNHNV, CDR2 YYDKDF (reference sequence). V lost 7 bases, J lost 4 bases, and 14 bases lay in between. This CDR3 contains 14 residues. CDR3 DNA sequence: TGTGCCACCAACCAACAGGGATCTAATCAGCCCCAGCATTTT. Its protein product is CATNQQGSNQPQHF.

This clone was observed a handful of times. This chain connects TRBV18 to TRBJ1-5; 10 bases agree with TRBD1. The ends lost 5 bases at V and 4 bases at J; junction bases unmatched: 2. The CDR3 has 14 amino acids. Germline V gene sequence: CDR1 KGHSH, CDR2 LQKENI. The CDR3 sequence: CASSGTGANQPQHF. As DNA, the CDR3 is TGTGCCAGCTCAGGGACAGGGGCTAATCAGCCCCAGCATTTT.

The chain uses TRBV4-1 and TRBJ1-5, with D possibly matching TRBD1 (5 bases). The length of the CDR3 is 16 residues. Trimming stripped 0 bases from V and 1 base from J, with 10 bases between. Germline lookup yields CDR1 MGHRA and CDR2 YSYEKL. The chain's CDR3 is CASSQEAGRSNQPQHF. The DNA for the CDR3 is TGCGCCAGCAGCCAAGAGGCAGGGAGGAGCAATCAGCCCCAGCATTTT.

This chain connects TRBV5-1 to TRBJ2-3; no clear D. CDR1 SGHRS and CDR2 YFSETQ come from the germline V gene. Trimming cost V 6 bases and J 3 bases, with 14 bases left between them. This CDR3 spans 14 amino acids. In DNA form, the CDR3 reads TGCGCCAGCACATCTGGTGGCTTTACAGATACGCAGTATTTT. This gives the protein CASTSGGFTDTQYF.

CDR3 coding DNA: TGTGCCAGCTCACCCCTACAGGGGGCCCCCTACGAGCAGTACTTC. Its protein product is CASSPLQGAPYEQYF. The chain carries TRBV18 and TRBJ2-7; 9 bases align to TRBD1. CDR3 length: 15 residues. The trim removed 3 bases at V and 2 bases at J, leaving 5 bases unmatched. CDR1 KGHSH and CDR2 LQKENI come from the germline V gene.

The CDR3 spells CASSQVKRDYGAYEQYF. The DNA of the CDR3 is TGCGCCAGCAGCCAAGTAAAACGGGACTATGGGGCCTACGAGCAGTACTTC. The chain recombines TRBV4-3 with TRBJ2-7; 7 nucleotides agree with TRBD2. The CDR3 sequence is 17 residues long. Germline V lookup: CDR1 LGHNA, CDR2 YSLEER. Trimming at V came to 1 base and at J to 2 bases, leaving 11 bases not matched to a gene.

This chain uses TRBV29-1 with TRBJ2-7; the D is unclear. Germline V gives CDR1 SQVTM, CDR2 ANQGSEA. This CDR3 is 11 amino acids long. Trimming took off 4 bases at V and 5 bases at J, with 9 bases between the two ends. CDR3 loop: CSVAAVNEQYF. In DNA form, the CDR3 reads TGCAGCGTTGCCGCGGTAAACGAGCAGTACTTC.

This rearrangement joins TRBV28 to TRBJ2-5; possible D gene TRBD2, 6 bases. The end of the DNA is better explained by TRBJ2-7, so the J call may be wrong. CDR3 length: 14 amino acids. The germline gives CDR1 MDHEN, CDR2 SYDVKM. The CDR3 reads CASSTPSVSYEQYF. The CDR3 DNA reads as TGTGCCAGCAGTACCCCTAGCGTCTCCTACGAGCAGTACTTC.

This rearrangement joins TRBV7-3 to TRBJ1-6; no clear D gene. The V gene lost 2 bases and the J gene lost 10 bases, with 12 bases spanning the gap. This CDR3 comprises 14 residues. CDR1 is SGHTA, CDR2 FQGTGA, per germline. The CDR3 is CASSLGIPKSPLHF. The CDR3 DNA reads as TGTGCCAGCAGCTTAGGCATCCCGAAGTCACCCCTCCACTTT. Full variable domain (missing parts from reference TRBV7-3 and TRBJ1-6): GAGVSQTPSNKVTEKGKYVELRCDPISGHTALYWYRQSLGQGPEFLIYFQGTGAADDSGLPNDRFFAVRPEGSVSTLKIQRTERGDSAVYLCASSLGIPKSPLHFGNGTRLTVT.

This chain connects TRBV4-3 to TRBJ2-7, with TRBD1 as a possible D gene (6 bases). With 1 base removed from V and 1 base from J, the gap between germline ends came to 11 bases. The germline CDR1 and CDR2 sequences are LGHNA and YSLEER. The CDR3 spans 15 residues. CDR3 amino acids: CASSQGQDRSYEQYF. In DNA form, the CDR3 reads TGCGCCAGCAGCCAAGGACAGGACCGATCCTACGAGCAGTACTTC.

The CDR3 bases are TGTGCCAGCAGCCCCTTTCAGGGGCTTAATTCACCCCTCCACTTT. Its translation: CASSPFQGLNSPLHF. This chain uses TRBV9 with TRBJ1-6, with a weak D call TRBD1 (6 bases). Deletions cut 4 bases from V and 6 bases from J, with 14 bases between. The CDR3 consists of 15 residues. The germline V gene encodes CDR1 SGDLS and CDR2 YYNGEE.

The chain recombines TRBV5-1 with TRBJ1-1; 7 bases match TRBD1. CDR3 size: 13 residues. The germline V gene has CDR1 SGHRS and CDR2 YFSETQ. V lost 4 bases to trimming and J lost 11 bases; unmatched junction nucleotides: 11. The CDR3: CASSTQGDTGAFF. Here the CDR3 DNA reads TGCGCCAGCAGCACCCAGGGGGACACCGGGGCTTTCTTT.

The CDR3 nucleotides are TGTGCCAGCTCACCCTACGACGCTAGTAATCAGCCCCAGCATTTT. It codes for CASSPYDASNQPQHF. The gene calls are TRBV18 and TRBJ1-5; no clear D. V was cut by 3 bases and J by 4 bases, with 13 bases left in between. Germline V gene data show CDR1 as KGHSH and CDR2 as LQKENI. The CDR3 totals 15 residues.

The V gene is TRBV4-1, the J gene TRBJ2-2, with D possibly TRBD2 on 6 matching bases. The CDR3 extends over 17 amino acids. Looked up from germline, CDR1 is MGHRA and CDR2 is YSYEKL. Trimming removed 4 bases at V and 0 bases at J, with 15 bases between. CDR3 amino acids: CASSLYYGLPNTGELFF. CDR3 bases: TGCGCCAGCAGCCTATACTACGGACTACCGAACACCGGGGAGCTGTTTTTT.

This clone was seen more than once but under ten times. The rearrangement joins TRBV19 to TRBJ2-3, with TRBD2 identical over 9 bases. The CDR3 loop spans 17 amino acids. CDR1 and CDR2 (germline): LNHDA, SQIVND (reference sequence). After removal of 7 bases from V and 2 bases from J, the junction contained 13 bases not matched to a gene. The CDR3 region is CASKPLGSGGITDTQYF. The CDR3, as DNA: TGTGCCAGTAAACCCCTTGGGAGCGGGGGGATCACAGATACGCAGTATTTT.